What follows is one T cell receptor (beta chain) and its context. Its antigen is as yet unknown. The sample carries other DNA sequences with the same CDR3. The sample originates from a study of cytomegalovirus exposure and HLA in healthy donors. Study-wide results and caveats: Most subjects' HLA-A and HLA-B alleles were reportedly predicted from TCR beta sequences. It was likely that a cluster of highly shared sequence variants was a sequencing artifact. A classifier reportedly called cytomegalovirus status with high sensitivity and specificity.

The V end lost 3 bases, the J end lost 5 bases, and 7 bases lay between the germline ends. The length of the CDR3 is 12 residues. From germline, CDR1 is KGHSH and CDR2 LQKENI. Each donor was healthy, and each was a bone marrow donor. Researchers ran the PCR with 60 Vbeta and 13 Jbeta primers. The protocol was immunoSEQ multiplex PCR, while the TCRdb copy is restricted to in-frame clones and leaves out a portion. The sample holds about 190,000 clones, roughly 13% seen once. This sequence was found in a man aged 45-65 years in good health and CMV-seropositive. The V gene is TRBV18, the J gene TRBJ2-5; D is undetermined. The sequencing sample was made of PBMCs. The CDR3 sequence: CASSPTEETQYF. The CDR3 DNA reads TGTGCCAGCTCACCCACCGAGGAGACCCAGTACTTC.